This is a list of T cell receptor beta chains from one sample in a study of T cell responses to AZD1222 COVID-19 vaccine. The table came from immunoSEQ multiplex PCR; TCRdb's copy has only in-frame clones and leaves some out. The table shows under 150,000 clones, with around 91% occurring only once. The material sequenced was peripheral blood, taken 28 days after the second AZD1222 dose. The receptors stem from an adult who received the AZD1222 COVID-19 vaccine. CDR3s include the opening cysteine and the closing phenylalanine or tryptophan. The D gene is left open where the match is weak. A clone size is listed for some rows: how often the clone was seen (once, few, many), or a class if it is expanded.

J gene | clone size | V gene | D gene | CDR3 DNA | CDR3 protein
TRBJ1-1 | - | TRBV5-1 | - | TGCGCCAGCAGCGGCCAGACTGAAGCTTTCTTT | CASSGQTEAFF
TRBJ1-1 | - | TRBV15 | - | TGTGCCACCAGCGGCCGCGGGGGCCGGGACACTGAAGCTTTCTTT | CATSGRGGRDTEAFF
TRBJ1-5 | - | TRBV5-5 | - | TGTGCCAGCAGCTTGGCCAGGGGCGATAATCAGCCCCAGCATTTT | CASSLARGDNQPQHF
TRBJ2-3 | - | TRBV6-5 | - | TGTGCCAGCCAAGACCTAGGGACAGATACGCAGTATTTT | CASQDLGTDTQYF
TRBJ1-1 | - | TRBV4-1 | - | TGCGCCAGCAGCCAAGATGGGCGGAAAGCTTTCTTT | CASSQDGRKAFF
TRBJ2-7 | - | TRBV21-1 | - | TGTGCCAGCAGCAATTTGCCTAGCGGGGGAGTCGAGCAGTACTTC | CASSNLPSGGVEQYF
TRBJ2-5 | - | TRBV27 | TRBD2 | TGTGCCAGCAGTTTAAAAAGCGGGGGGACACAAGAAGAGACCCAGTACTTC | CASSLKSGGTQEETQYF
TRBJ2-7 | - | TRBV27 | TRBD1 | TGTGCCAGCAGTCCCGCCGGGACAGGGCAAGAGCAGTACTTC | CASSPAGTGQEQYF
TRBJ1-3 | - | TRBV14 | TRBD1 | TGTGCCAGCAGCCAAGGGACAGGGTCTGGAAACACCATATATTTT | CASSQGTGSGNTIYF
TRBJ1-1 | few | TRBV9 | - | TGTGCCAGCAGCGTAGCGGGGAACAGGGATGACACTGAAGCTTTCTTT | CASSVAGNRDDTEAFF
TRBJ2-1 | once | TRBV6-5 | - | TGTGCCAGCAGGGGGACTTTTGACAATGAGCAGTTCTTC | CASRGTFDNEQFF
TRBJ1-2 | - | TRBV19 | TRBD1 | TGTGCCAGCGGACAGGGAAATTTGGATGGCTACACCTTC | CASGQGNLDGYTF
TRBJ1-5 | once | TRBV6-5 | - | TGTGCCAGCAGTTATAGGGGAGTTTTTCAGCCCCAGCATTTT | CASSYRGVFQPQHF
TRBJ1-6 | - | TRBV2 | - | TGTGCCAGCAGCTTACAGAGGATTAATTCACCCCTCCACTTT | CASSLQRINSPLHF
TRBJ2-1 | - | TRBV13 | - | TGTGCCAGCAGCTTAATGGGGGCAGAGCAGTTCTTC | CASSLMGAEQFF